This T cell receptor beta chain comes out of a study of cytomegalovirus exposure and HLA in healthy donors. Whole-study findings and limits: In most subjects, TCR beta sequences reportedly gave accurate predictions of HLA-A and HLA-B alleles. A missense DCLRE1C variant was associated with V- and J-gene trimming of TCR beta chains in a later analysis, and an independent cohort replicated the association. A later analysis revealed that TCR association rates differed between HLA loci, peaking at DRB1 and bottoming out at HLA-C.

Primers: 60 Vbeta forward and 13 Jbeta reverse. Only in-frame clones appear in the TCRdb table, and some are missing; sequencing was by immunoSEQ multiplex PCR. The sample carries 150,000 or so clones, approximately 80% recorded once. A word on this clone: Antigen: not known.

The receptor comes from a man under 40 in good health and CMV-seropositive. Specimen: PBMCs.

This chain's CDR3 is CASRGQLNTEAFF. The CDR3 DNA reads as TGTGCCAGCAGGGGACAGCTGAACACTGAAGCTTTCTTT. The chain has TRBV28 and TRBJ1-1; 7 bases fit TRBD1. Trimming cost V 6 bases and J 0 bases; bases outside gene matches: 1. Looked up from germline, CDR1 is MDHEN and CDR2 is SYDVKM. The CDR3 has 13 residues.